The 13 T cell receptor beta chains listed next were all sequenced from one sample in a study of CXCR3-negative and CXCR3-positive naive CD8 T cells. Study observations and caveats: Relative to CXCR3-negative naive cells, CXCR3-positive naive cells had more hydrophobic TRB CDR3s.

No antigens are known for them. Via 5' RACE with UMI labels, TRB cDNA libraries were prepared. TCRdb reprocessed the 5' RACE reads; each CDR3 protein has one entry and no DNA is given. The table lists roughly 110,000 distinct CDR3 sequences. Material: naive CXCR3+ CD8+ T cells from blood. Subset reported: CD45RO-CCR7+CD27+CD95- naive CD8+ T cells expressing CXCR3 (TNR3+). These TCRs come from a human donor in good health. Some clones in this sample may be carry-over from other donors' samples.

The V and J genes are TRBV5-1 and TRBJ2-3; TCRdb picks TRBD2, but there is no DNA to check that call. The germline V gene encodes CDR1 SGHRS and CDR2 YFSETQ. CDR3 length: 16 amino acids. The CDR3 sequence: CASSLASGSVTDTQYF.

The chain combines TRBV14 with TRBJ2-7. Germline V lookup: CDR1 SGHDN, CDR2 FVKESK. The CDR3 loop spans 13 amino acids. CDR3 loop: CASSPDRNYEQYF. The whole variable domain, filled in from reference TRBV14 and TRBJ2-7, reads EAGVTQFPSHSVIEKGQTVTLRCDPISGHDNLYWYRRVMGKEIKFLLHFVKESKQDESGMPNNRFLAERTGGTYSTLKVQPAELEDSGVYFCASSPDRNYEQYFGPGTRLTVT.

This chain uses TRBV20-1 with TRBJ2-1; TCRdb proposes TRBD2, but this gene call is untestable without DNA. This CDR3 is built from 15 residues. Germline CDR1 and CDR2: DFQATT and SNEGSKA (reference sequence). The CDR3 is CSAREGLFTYNEQFF.

The CDR3 region is CASRSGRAREQYF. The genes are TRBV19 and TRBJ2-7; there is no DNA to check the TCRdb D call of TRBD2. Germline V lookup: CDR1 LNHDA, CDR2 SQIVND (reference sequence). This CDR3 is 13 amino acids long. Looking up the rest from reference TRBV19 and TRBJ2-7 gives the full variable domain: DGGITQSPKYLFRKEGQNVTLSCEQNLNHDAMYWYRQDPGQGLRLIYYSQIVNDFQKGDIAEGYSVSREKKESFPLTVTSAQKNPTAFYLCASRSGRAREQYFGPGTRLTVT.

The chain has TRBV15 and TRBJ2-7; with no DNA, the TCRdb D assignment of TRBD2 cannot be verified. The CDR3 contains 14 residues. Germline loops: CDR1 LNHNV, CDR2 YYDKDF (reference sequence). CDR3 amino acids: CATSGRAGEMGQYF.

The chain has TRBV25-1 and TRBJ1-5; as DNA is missing, the TRBD1 call by TCRdb cannot be tested. The germline CDR1 and CDR2 sequences are MGHDK and SYGVNS. This CDR3 comprises 15 residues. CDR3 residues: CASSDSTRGNQPQHF.

The rearrangement links TRBV20-1 to TRBJ1-1. The CDR3 totals 12 residues. Germline loops: CDR1 DFQATT, CDR2 SNEGSKA (reference sequence). The CDR3 loop is CSASLGDTEAFF.

The chain carries TRBV29-1 and TRBJ1-2. The CDR3 contains 13 residues. Looked up from germline, CDR1 is SQVTM and CDR2 is ANQGSEA. The CDR3 reads CSVVPDGNYGYTF.

J is TRBJ2-7 and V is TRBV5-1; the D gene TCRdb calls, TRBD2, cannot be checked with no DNA. The CDR3 is 14 amino acids. Per the germline V gene, CDR1 is SGHRS and CDR2 is YFSETQ. This chain's CDR3 is CASSLGGGVYEQYF. Full variable domain (rest looked up from reference TRBV5-1 and TRBJ2-7): KAGVTQTPRYLIKTRGQQVTLSCSPISGHRSVSWYQQTPGQGLQFLFEYFSETQRNKGNFPGRFSGRQFSNSRSEMNVSTLELGDSALYLCASSLGGGVYEQYFGPGTRLTVT.

The chain combines TRBV29-1 with TRBJ1-1; TCRdb returns TRBD1, unconfirmable since there is no DNA. The CDR3 contains 14 residues. The germline gives CDR1 SQVTM, CDR2 ANQGSEA. The chain's CDR3 is CSGLGWTGETEAFF. The whole variable domain, remainder taken from reference TRBV29-1 and TRBJ1-1, is SAVISQKPSRDICQRGTSLTIQCQVDSQVTMMFWYRQQPGQSLTLIATANQGSEATYESGFVIDKFPISRPNLTFSTLTVSNMSPEDSSIYLCSGLGWTGETEAFFGQGTRLTVV.

V gene TRBV5-6 combines with J gene TRBJ2-1; TCRdb picks TRBD2, but there is no DNA to check that call. Germline lookup yields CDR1 SGHDT and CDR2 YYEEEE. The CDR3 is made up of 13 amino acids. The CDR3 here is CASQLAGSNEQFF.

The V and J genes are TRBV7-8 and TRBJ1-2; the TCRdb D gene call, TRBD1, has no DNA to confirm it. The germline CDR1 and CDR2 sequences are SGHVS and FQNEAQ. The CDR3 consists of 17 residues. This chain's CDR3 is CASSLEPDRDRDYGYTF.

The chain uses TRBV20-1 and TRBJ1-1. The CDR3 runs to 13 residues. Germline V gene data show CDR1 as DFQATT and CDR2 as SNEGSKA (reference sequence). The CDR3 protein is CSAGGPSGTEAFF.